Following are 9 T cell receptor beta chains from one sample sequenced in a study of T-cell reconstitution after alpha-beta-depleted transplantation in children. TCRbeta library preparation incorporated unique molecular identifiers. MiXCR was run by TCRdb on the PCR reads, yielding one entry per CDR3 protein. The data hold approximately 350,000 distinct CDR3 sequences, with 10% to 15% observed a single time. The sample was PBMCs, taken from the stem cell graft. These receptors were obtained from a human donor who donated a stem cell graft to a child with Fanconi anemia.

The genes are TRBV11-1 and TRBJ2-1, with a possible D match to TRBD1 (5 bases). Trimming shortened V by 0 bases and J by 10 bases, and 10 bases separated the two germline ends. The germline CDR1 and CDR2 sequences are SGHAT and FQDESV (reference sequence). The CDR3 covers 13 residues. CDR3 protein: CASSLAGHQEQFF. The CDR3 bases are TGTGCCAGCAGCTTAGCGGGGCACCAGGAGCAGTTCTTC.

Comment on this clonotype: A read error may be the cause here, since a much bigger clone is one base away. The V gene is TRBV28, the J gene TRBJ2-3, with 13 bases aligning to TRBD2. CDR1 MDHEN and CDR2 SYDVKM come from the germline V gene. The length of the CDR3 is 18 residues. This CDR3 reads CASSWVTSGGPRTDSQYF. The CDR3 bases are TGTGCCAGCAGCTGGGTGACTAGCGGGGGGCCCCGCACAGATTCGCAGTATTTT.

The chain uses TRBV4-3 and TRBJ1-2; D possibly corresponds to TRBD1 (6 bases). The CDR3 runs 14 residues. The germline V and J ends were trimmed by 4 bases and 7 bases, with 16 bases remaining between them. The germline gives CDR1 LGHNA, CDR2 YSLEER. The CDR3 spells CASSRDRDIAGYTF. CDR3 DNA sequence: TGCGCCAGCAGCCGCGATCGGGACATCGCTGGCTACACCTTC.

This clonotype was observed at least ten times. DNA for the CDR3: TGTGCCAGCAGCCCGGGCGGCGGGGCCTACAATGAGCAGTTCTTC. This gives the protein CASSPGGGAYNEQFF. The chain is built from TRBV11-1 and TRBJ2-1; D possibly corresponds to TRBD2 (6 bases). CDR1 is SGHAT, CDR2 FQDESV, per germline (reference sequence). V was trimmed by 5 bases and J by 2 bases, leaving 13 bases between them. The CDR3 has 15 amino acids. Full variable domain (rest looked up from reference TRBV11-1 and TRBJ2-1): EAEVAQSPRYKITEKSQAVAFWCDPISGHATLYWYRQILGQGPELLVQFQDESVVDDSQLPKDRFSAERLKGVDSTLKIQPAELGDSAMYLCASSPGGGAYNEQFFGPGTRLTVL.

The CDR3 coding sequence is TGCAGCGTTGAACCTACGGGACCCACTGAAGCTTTCTTT. The encoded protein is CSVEPTGPTEAFF. This chain links TRBV29-1 with TRBJ1-1; TRBD1 is a possible D gene (5 bases). The V and J ends lost 2 bases and 4 bases respectively, with 11 bases between them. CDR1 is SQVTM, CDR2 ANQGSEA, per germline. The CDR3 is 13 amino acids. The entire variable domain, with the rest obtained from reference TRBV29-1 and TRBJ1-1, is as follows: SAVISQKPSRDICQRGTSLTIQCQVDSQVTMMFWYRQQPGQSLTLIATANQGSEATYESGFVIDKFPISRPNLTFSTLTVSNMSPEDSSIYLCSVEPTGPTEAFFGQGTRLTVV.

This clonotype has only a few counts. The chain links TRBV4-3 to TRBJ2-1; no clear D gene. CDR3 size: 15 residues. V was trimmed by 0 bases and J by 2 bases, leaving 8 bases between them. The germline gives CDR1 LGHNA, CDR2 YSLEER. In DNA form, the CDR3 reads TGCGCCAGCAGCCAAGATCGCACCACCTACAATGAGCAGTTCTTC. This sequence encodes CASSQDRTTYNEQFF.

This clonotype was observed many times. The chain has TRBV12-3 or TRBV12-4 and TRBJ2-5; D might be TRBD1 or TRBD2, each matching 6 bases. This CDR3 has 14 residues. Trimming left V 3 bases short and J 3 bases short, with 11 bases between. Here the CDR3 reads CASSFRGLEETQYF. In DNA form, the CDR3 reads TGTGCCAGCAGTTTCCGGGGGCTCGAAGAGACCCAGTACTTC.

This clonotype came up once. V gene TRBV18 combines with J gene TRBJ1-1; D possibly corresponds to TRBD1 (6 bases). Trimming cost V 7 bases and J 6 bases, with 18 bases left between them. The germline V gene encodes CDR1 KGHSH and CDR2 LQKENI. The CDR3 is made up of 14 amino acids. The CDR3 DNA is TGTGCCAGCTTGACCTCAGGGGAGCGGGCTGAAGCTTTCTTT. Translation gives CASLTSGERAEAFF.

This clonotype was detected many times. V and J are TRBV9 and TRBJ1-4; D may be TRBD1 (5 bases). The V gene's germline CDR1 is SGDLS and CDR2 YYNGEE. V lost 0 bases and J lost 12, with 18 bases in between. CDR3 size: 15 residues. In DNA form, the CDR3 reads TGTGCCAGCAGCGTAGACAGGAGATGGGGTGGTGAACTGTTTTTT. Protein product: CASSVDRRWGGELFF. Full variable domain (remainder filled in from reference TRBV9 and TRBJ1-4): DSGVTQTPKHLITATGQRVTLRCSPRSGDLSVYWYQQSLDQGLQFLIQYYNGEERAKGNILERFSAQQFPDLHSELNLSSLELGDSALYFCASSVDRRWGGELFFGSGTQLSVL.